The sequence of this TCR beta chain was determined in a study of T cells after yellow fever vaccination. Study outcomes and limitations: Once the booster was given, most primary-vaccination clones reappeared, at approximately 97% for CD4 and over 70% for CD8. A minor fraction of clonotypes spanned both CD4 and CD8 compartments. Researchers cautioned that FACS-sorted repertoires could harbor abundant clonotypes contaminating from the bulk population.

This CDR3 comprises 15 residues. V lost 1 base, J lost 3 bases, and 5 bases stayed unmatched. Germline loops: CDR1 MGHRA, CDR2 YSYEKL. For TCR, cDNA came from 5'RACE template switching, which added a universal primer site and UMIs. In TCRdb, the 5' RACE reads were re-called with MiXCR into one record per CDR3 protein. This sample has 200,000 to 300,000 distinct CDR3 sequences, with roughly 4% found just once. Remarks on this clonotype: What it recognizes is unknown.

The chain joins TRBV4-1 to TRBJ1-1; 7 bases map to TRBD1. The starting material was PBMCs, obtained 15 days after the yellow fever booster vaccination. The receptor's source is a man younger than 35 who received the YFV17D yellow fever vaccine. CDR3 sequence: CASSQAARGDTEAFF. The CDR3 nucleotides are TGCGCCAGCAGCCAAGCGGCCAGGGGGGACACTGAAGCTTTCTTT.